This T cell receptor beta chain was documented in a study of T cells in Graves' hyperthyroidism and ophthalmopathy. Study results and limitations: In validation, the model predicted ophthalmopathy. These predictions came a median around 5.9 months before onset.

Diagnostic assessment was based on clinical symptoms, serum thyroxine and TRAb, thyroid ultrasound and orbital computed tomography. This clonotype has a count of ten or more. Its antigen remains unidentified. What was amplified from RNA transcripts were TCR beta CDR3 regions. RT-PCR in the first round (using the HTBI primer set) targeted the TCR CDR3. TCRdb redid the calling of the multiplex PCR reads with MiXCR, one entry per CDR3 protein. The data hold about 640,000 distinct CDR3 sequences, with around 20% observed a single time. Germline V gene data show CDR1 as GTSNPN and CDR2 as SVGIG (reference sequence). V trimming: 4 bases; J trimming: 7 bases; junction bases outside the gene matches: 9. The CDR3 has 14 amino acids.

The sequence was obtained from a young man with Graves' ophthalmopathy. Sequencing input: blood. V is TRBV30 and J is TRBJ1-5; 8 nucleotides match TRBD1. The CDR3 DNA follows: TGTGCCTGGAACCTAGGACAGGGACGGCAGCCCCAGCATTTT. Translating gives CAWNLGQGRQPQHF.